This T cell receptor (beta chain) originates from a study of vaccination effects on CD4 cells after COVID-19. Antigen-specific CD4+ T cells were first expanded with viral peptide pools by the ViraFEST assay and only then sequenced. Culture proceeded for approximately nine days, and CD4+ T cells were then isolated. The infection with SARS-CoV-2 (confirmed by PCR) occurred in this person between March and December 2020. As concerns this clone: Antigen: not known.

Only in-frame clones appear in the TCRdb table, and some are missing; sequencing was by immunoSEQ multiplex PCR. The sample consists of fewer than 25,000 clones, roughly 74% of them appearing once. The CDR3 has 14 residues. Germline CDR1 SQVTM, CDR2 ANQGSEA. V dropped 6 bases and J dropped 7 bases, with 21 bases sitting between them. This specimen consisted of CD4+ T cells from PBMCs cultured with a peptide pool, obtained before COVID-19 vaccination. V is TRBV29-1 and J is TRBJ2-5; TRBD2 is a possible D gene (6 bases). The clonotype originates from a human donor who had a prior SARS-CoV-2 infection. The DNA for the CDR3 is TGCAGCGTCCGCGGTAGCGGAGGAATAGGGACCCAGTACTTC. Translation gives CSVRGSGGIGTQYF.